Below, one TCR beta chain is given with its context. Clones were read by immunoSEQ multiplex PCR, and TCRdb kept only the in-frame ones, dropping some. The table has under 250,000 clones, roughly 80% seen once. CDR3 size: 13 residues. V was pared by 4 bases and J by 5 bases, with 3 bases of the junction left unmatched. Germline CDR1 LGHNT, CDR2 FRNRAP. These data belong to a study of blood T cell repertoires in COVID-19. Whole-study context: Acute-phase and convalescent COVID-19 samples originated in the United States, Italy and Spain. From T cells, B-cell-depleted T cells, or PBMCs came the material, which was cDNA or gDNA.

Seattle participants joined during active infection and were tracked over time. The chain is built from TRBV12-5 and TRBJ1-1; TRBD1 agrees at 8 bases. The material sequenced was peripheral blood. This receptor was taken from a woman in her 70s with COVID-19, enrolled during active disease. CDR3: CASGSTGGTEAFF. The DNA for the CDR3 is TGTGCTAGTGGTTCCACAGGGGGAACTGAAGCTTTCTTT.